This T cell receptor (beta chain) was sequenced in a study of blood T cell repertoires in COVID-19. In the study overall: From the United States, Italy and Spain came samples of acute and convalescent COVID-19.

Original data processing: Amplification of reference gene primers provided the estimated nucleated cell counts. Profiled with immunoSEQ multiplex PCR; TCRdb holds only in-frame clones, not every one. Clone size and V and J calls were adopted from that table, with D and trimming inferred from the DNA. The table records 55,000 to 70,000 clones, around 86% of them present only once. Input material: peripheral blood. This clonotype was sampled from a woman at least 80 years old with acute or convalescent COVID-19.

DNA for the CDR3: TGTGCCAGCAGCGCAGTCGGACAGGGGGGAAACACCATATATTTT. As protein: CASSAVGQGGNTIYF. The chain employs TRBV9 and TRBJ1-3; 9 bases line up with TRBD1. Trimming at V came to 3 bases and at J to 4 bases, leaving 5 bases not matched to a gene. The CDR3 consists of 15 residues. Germline CDR1 SGDLS, CDR2 YYNGEE.